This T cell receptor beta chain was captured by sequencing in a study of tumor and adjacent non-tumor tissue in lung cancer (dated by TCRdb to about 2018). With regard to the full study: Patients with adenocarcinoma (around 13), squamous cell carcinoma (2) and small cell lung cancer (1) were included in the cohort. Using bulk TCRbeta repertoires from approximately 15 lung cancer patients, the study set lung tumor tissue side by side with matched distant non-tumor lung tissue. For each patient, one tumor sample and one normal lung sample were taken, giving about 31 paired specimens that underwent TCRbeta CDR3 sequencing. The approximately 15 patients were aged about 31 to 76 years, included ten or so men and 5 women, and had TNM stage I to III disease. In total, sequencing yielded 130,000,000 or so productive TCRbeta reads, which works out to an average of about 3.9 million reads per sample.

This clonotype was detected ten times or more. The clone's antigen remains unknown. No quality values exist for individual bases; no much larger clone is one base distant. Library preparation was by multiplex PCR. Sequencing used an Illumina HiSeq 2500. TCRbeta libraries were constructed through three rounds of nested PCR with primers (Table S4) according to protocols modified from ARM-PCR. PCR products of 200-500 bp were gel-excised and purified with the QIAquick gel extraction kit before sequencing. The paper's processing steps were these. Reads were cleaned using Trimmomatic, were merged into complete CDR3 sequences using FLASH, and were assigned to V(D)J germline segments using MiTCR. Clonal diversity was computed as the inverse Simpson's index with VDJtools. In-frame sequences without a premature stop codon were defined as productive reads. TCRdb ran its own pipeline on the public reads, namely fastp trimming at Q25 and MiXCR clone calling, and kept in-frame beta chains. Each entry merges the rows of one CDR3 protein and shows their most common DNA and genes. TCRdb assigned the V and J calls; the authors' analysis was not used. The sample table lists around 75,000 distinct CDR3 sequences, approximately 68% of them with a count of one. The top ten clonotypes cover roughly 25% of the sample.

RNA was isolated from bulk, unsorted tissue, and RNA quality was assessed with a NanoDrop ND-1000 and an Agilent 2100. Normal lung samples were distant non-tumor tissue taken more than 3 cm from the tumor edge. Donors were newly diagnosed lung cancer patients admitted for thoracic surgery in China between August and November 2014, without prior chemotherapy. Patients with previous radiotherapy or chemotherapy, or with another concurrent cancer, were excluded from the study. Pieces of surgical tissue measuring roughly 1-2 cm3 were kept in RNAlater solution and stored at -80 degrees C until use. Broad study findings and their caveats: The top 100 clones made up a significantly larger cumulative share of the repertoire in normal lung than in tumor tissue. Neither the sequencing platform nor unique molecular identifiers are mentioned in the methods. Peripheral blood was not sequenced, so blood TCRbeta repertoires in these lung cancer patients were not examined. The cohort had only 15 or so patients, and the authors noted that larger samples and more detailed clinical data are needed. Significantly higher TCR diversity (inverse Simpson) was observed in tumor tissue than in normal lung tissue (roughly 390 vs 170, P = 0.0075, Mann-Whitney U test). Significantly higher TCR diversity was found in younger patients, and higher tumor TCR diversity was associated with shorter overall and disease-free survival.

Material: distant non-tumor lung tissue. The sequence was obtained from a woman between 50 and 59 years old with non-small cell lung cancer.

The sequenced DNA: TGCGCCAGCAGCTTGGGACTAGCGGGAGTTCGTAAAGAGACCCAGTACTTC. Its protein product is CASSLGLAGVRKETQYF. The V gene is TRBV5-1 and the J gene is TRBJ2-5; 12 central nucleotides agree with TRBD2. Sequences SGHRS (CDR1) and YFSETQ (CDR2) are obtained from the germline V gene. Including the terminal cysteine and phenylalanine, the CDR3 comprises 17 residues. CDR3 DNA only is kept here, 51 bases in frame from base 1. Germline trimming: 0 bases from V, 3 bases from J; junction bases outside gene matches: 6.